These T cell receptor beta chains were read from a single sample in a study of cytotoxic CD8 clonotypes in ibrutinib-treated CLL. The data were produced by immunoSEQ multiplex PCR, yet TCRdb's version contains in-frame clones alone and is incomplete. The table shows about 50,000 clones, with roughly 83% occurring only once. The sequences come from PBMCs, collected after 24 months of ibrutinib treatment. The receptors were sampled from a human donor with chronic lymphocytic leukemia. Each CDR3 is given with its conserved first and last residue. A D gene is named only where the DNA matches it firmly. A row's size may be missing; if present it is once, few, many or a size class.

d_call	v_call	j_call	clone_size	cdr3_aa
.	TRBV11-2	TRBJ2-5	.	CASSLAAETQYF
TRBD1	TRBV15	TRBJ1-5	.	CATPVRTGVVRDQPQHF
.	TRBV6-6	TRBJ1-1	.	CASSKLRGLRMEAFF
.	TRBV19	TRBJ1-2	.	CASLLLGQDYGYTF
.	TRBV7-9	TRBJ2-7	.	CASSSAEQYF
.	TRBV18	TRBJ1-5	.	CASSPTDNQPQHF
.	TRBV6-1	TRBJ1-1	.	CASIISGVTEAFF
.	TRBV30	TRBJ1-1	.	CAWRLHPEAFF
TRBD1	TRBV27	TRBJ1-4	.	CASSSGQGREKLFF
.	TRBV6-6	TRBJ1-6	.	CASRPGSGGALHF
TRBD1	TRBV25-1	TRBJ2-3	.	CASSELGTGAGDTQYF
.	TRBV5-4	TRBJ2-3	.	CASSPQGGRDTQYF
TRBD2	TRBV11-3	TRBJ2-1	.	CASSLGASGRVEQFF
.	TRBV6-1	TRBJ2-7	.	CASREGQSYEQYF
.	TRBV7-2	TRBJ2-7	once	CASSLRARGDEQYF
.	TRBV5-1	TRBJ2-4	.	CASRTDEGDIQYF
TRBD1	TRBV6-5	TRBJ1-2	.	CAIKPGTGDAGYTF
.	TRBV2	TRBJ1-3	.	CARTGAGNTIYF
.	TRBV6-1	TRBJ1-1	.	CASSELVNTEAFF
.	TRBV20-1	TRBJ1-1	.	CSARSGTEAFF
TRBD2	TRBV11-3	TRBJ2-1	.	CASSWGLAGEGEQFF
TRBD2	TRBV4-3	TRBJ2-3	.	CASSPRLAGDTQYF
TRBD1	TRBV28	TRBJ1-2	.	CASSPISPTGDGYTF
TRBD2	TRBV2	TRBJ2-1	.	CASSPTSGRASGNEQFF
.	TRBV30	TRBJ1-1	once	CAWSADPRTDRNTEAFF
TRBD2	TRBV5-6	TRBJ2-7	medium-sized	CASSYGTSGRDEQYF
.	TRBV2	TRBJ1-5	once	CASRSDSNQPQHF
.	TRBV5-1	TRBJ2-5	.	CASSVQETQYF
.	TRBV4-1	TRBJ1-1	.	CASSQAGGLGTEAFF
TRBD2	TRBV6-5	TRBJ2-1	.	CASSSRPSGNNEQFF
TRBD1	TRBV6-6	TRBJ1-5	.	CASSPGQGGNQPQHF
.	TRBV7-2	TRBJ1-2	few	CASSQAGTTYGYTF
.	TRBV18	TRBJ2-2	.	CASSPRLTNTGELFF
TRBD1	TRBV6-1	TRBJ2-1	once	CASSEGTGGREQFF
.	TRBV5-1	TRBJ2-3	.	CASSPSYFGTDTQYF
.	TRBV19	TRBJ2-5	.	CATSTSGTSPWETQYF
.	TRBV27	TRBJ1-5	few	CASSFSPARTQHF
TRBD2	TRBV7-9	TRBJ2-1	few	CASSLGLAGGDEQFF
.	TRBV7-3	TRBJ1-2	.	CASSLTGEANYGYTF
.	TRBV19	TRBJ1-1	once	CASSIAPPGNTEAFF
.	TRBV11-1	TRBJ2-7	.	CASSPRDNSYEQYF
.	TRBV6-5	TRBJ2-1	.	CASSYSGDYVEQFF
.	TRBV27	TRBJ2-1	.	CASSLSRRLNEQFF
TRBD1	TRBV6-6	TRBJ2-7	.	CASRPGQVGKMEQYF
.	TRBV2	TRBJ1-4	.	CASSIGLTTGITNEKLFF
.	TRBV5-4	TRBJ2-7	.	CASSLAGGNEQYF
TRBD1	TRBV23-1	TRBJ2-7	.	CASSLRTGNGNYSYEQYF
.	TRBV6-5	TRBJ1-1	.	CASSYSENTEAFF
TRBD2	TRBV7-8	TRBJ2-7	.	CASSRLAGGEQYF
TRBD2	TRBV12-5	TRBJ2-1	.	CASDTSGSNEQFF
TRBD1	TRBV5-1	TRBJ1-1	.	CASSLSVQGTTEAFF
TRBD2	TRBV2	TRBJ2-1	few	CATAPGLADTNEQFF
.	TRBV6-4	TRBJ2-2	.	CASSDNAPGEGGELFF
.	TRBV27	TRBJ2-1	.	CASRLRGEQFF
.	TRBV7-9	TRBJ2-6	.	CASSQGNSGANVLTF
.	TRBV5-1	TRBJ1-1	.	CASSLEEGWPTEAFF
.	TRBV4-1	TRBJ1-1	once	CASSPSRGGTEAFF